This paragraph reports one T cell receptor (beta chain). The data were obtained in a study of blood T cell repertoires in COVID-19. Measured with immunoSEQ multiplex PCR; TCRdb has only the in-frame clones, and not every one. The profile shows approximately 480,000 clones, roughly nine tenths of them singletons. The CDR3 covers 13 residues. The trim removed 6 bases at V and 5 bases at J, leaving 5 bases unmatched. Germline CDR1 LNHDA, CDR2 SQIVND (reference sequence). This sequence was found in a man between 18 and 29 years old with COVID-19, enrolled during active disease. Sample: peripheral blood. The chain is built from TRBV19 and TRBJ2-5; 8 nucleotides agree with TRBD1. CDR3 nucleotides: TGTGCCAGTAGGCAGGGGGCTGGGGAGACCCAGTACTTC. Translated, it gives CASRQGAGETQYF.